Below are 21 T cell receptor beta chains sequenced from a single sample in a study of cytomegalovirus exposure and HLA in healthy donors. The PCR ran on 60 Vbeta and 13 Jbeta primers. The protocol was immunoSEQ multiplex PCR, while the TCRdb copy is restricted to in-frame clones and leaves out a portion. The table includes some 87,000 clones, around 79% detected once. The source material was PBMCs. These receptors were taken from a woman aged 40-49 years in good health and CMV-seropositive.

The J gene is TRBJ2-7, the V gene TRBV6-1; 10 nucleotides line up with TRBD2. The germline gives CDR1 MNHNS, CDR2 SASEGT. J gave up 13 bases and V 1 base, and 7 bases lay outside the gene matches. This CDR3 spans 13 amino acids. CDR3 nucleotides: TGTGCCAGCAGTGAAGGAGCGGGAGGGCCTTATTACTTC. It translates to CASSEGAGGPYYF.

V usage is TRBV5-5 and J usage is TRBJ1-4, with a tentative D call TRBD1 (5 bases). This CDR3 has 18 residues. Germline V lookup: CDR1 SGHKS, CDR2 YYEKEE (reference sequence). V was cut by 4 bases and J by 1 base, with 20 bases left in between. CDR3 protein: CASSPLIPQGGTNEKLFF. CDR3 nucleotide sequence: TGTGCCAGCAGCCCTCTGATCCCCCAGGGCGGAACTAATGAAAAACTGTTTTTT.

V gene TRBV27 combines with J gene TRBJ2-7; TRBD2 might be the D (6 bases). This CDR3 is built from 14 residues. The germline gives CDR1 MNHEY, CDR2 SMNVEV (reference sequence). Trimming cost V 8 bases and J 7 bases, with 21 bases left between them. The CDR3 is CASEGAGGYQEQYF. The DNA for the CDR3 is TGTGCCAGCGAGGGAGCTGGGGGGTATCAAGAGCAGTACTTC.

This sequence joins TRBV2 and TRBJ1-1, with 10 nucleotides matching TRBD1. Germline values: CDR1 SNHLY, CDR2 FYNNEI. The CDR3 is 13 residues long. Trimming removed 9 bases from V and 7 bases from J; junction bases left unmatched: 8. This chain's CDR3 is CARGDRGVGEAFF. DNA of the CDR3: TGTGCCAGGGGGGACAGGGGAGTCGGTGAAGCTTTCTTT.

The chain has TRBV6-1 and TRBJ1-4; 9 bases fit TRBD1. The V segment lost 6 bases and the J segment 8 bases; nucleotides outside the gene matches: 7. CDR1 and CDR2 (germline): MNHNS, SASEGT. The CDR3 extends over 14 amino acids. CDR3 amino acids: CASRGTGLGEKLFF. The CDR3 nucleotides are TGTGCCAGCAGGGGGACAGGGCTCGGGGAAAAACTGTTTTTT.

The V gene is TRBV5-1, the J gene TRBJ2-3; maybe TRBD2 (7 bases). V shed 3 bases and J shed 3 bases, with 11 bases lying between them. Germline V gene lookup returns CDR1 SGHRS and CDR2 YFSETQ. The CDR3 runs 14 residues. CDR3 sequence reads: CASSSRGGTDTQYF. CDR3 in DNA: TGCGCCAGCAGCTCGAGGGGGGGGACAGATACGCAGTATTTT. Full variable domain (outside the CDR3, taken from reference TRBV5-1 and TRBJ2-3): KAGVTQTPRYLIKTRGQQVTLSCSPISGHRSVSWYQQTPGQGLQFLFEYFSETQRNKGNFPGRFSGRQFSNSRSEMNVSTLELGDSALYLCASSSRGGTDTQYFGPGTRLTVL.

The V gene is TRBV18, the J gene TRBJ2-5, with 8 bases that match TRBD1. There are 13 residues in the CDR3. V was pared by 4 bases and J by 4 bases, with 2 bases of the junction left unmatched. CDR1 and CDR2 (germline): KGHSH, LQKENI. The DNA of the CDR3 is TGTGCCAGCTCACTGGGACAGGTAGAGACCCAGTACTTC. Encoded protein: CASSLGQVETQYF.

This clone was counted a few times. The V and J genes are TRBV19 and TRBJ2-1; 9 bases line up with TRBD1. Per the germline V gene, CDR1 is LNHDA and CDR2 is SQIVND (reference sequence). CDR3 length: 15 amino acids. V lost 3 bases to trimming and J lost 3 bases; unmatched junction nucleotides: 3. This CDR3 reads CASSIDRGYYNEQFF. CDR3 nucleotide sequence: TGTGCCAGTAGTATCGACAGGGGGTACTACAATGAGCAGTTCTTC.

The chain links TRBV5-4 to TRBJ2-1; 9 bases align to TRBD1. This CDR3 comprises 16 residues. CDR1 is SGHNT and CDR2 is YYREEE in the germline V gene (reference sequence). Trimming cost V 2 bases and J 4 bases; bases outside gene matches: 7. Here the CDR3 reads CASSFGQGQGYNEQFF. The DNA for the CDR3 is TGTGCCAGCAGCTTCGGACAGGGACAGGGTTACAATGAGCAGTTCTTC.

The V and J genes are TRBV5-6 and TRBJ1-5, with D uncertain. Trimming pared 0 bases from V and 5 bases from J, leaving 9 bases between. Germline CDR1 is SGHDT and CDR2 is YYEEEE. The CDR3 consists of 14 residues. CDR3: CASSLATLDQPQHF. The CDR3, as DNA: TGTGCCAGCAGCTTGGCGACATTAGATCAGCCCCAGCATTTT.

The CDR3 sequence: CAWSVGSQGLYEQYF. The CDR3, as DNA: TGTGCCTGGAGTGTTGGAAGTCAGGGACTATACGAGCAGTACTTC. The J gene is TRBJ2-7, the V gene TRBV30; 7 nucleotides line up with TRBD2. V was clipped by 0 bases and J by 4 bases; unmatched bases: 9. Germline loops: CDR1 GTSNPN, CDR2 SVGIG (reference sequence). The CDR3 sequence is 15 residues long.

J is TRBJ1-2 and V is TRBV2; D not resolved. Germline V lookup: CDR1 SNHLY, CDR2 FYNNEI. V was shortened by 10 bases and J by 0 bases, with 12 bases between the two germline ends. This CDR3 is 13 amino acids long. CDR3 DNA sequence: TGTGCCACCGTGTCCTCAGCTAACTATGGCTACACCTTC. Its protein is CATVSSANYGYTF.

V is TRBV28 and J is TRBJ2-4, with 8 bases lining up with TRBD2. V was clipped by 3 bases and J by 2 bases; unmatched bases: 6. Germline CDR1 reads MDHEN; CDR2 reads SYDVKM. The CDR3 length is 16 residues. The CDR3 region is CASSFSGRATKNIQYF. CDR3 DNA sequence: TGTGCCAGCAGTTTTTCCGGGAGGGCCACCAAAAACATTCAGTACTTC.

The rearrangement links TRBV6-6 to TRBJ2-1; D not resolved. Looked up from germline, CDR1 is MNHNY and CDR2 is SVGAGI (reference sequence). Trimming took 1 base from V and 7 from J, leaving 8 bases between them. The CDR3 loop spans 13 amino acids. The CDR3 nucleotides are TGTGCCAGCAGTTACTACAGTCCTAATGAGCAGTTCTTC. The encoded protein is CASSYYSPNEQFF.

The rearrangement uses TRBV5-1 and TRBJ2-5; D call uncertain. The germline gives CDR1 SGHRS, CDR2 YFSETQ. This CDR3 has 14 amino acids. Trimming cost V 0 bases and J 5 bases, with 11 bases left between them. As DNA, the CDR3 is TGCGCCAGCAGCTTGGTTGGGCGCCACGAGACCCAGTACTTC. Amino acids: CASSLVGRHETQYF.

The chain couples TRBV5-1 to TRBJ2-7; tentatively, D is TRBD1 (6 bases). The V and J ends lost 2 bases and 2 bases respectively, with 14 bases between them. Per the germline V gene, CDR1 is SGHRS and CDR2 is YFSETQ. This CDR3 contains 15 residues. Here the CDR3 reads CASSFLGQYTYEQYF. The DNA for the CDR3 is TGCGCCAGCAGCTTTTTAGGACAGTATACCTACGAGCAGTACTTC.

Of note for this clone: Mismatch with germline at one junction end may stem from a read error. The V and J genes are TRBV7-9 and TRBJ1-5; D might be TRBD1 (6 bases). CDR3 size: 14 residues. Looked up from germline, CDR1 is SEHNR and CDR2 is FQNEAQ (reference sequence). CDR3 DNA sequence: TGTGCCAGCAGCCCAGGGGTCCAGGGTCAGGCCCAGCATTTT. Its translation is CASSPGVQGQAQHF.

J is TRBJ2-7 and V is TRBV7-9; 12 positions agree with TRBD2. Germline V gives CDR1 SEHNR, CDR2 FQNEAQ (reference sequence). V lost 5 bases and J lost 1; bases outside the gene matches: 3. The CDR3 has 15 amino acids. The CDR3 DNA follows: TGTGCCAGCAGCACCGGACTAGCGGGGTCCTACGAGCAGTACTTC. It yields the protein CASSTGLAGSYEQYF.

The CDR3 coding sequence is TGCGCCACCCAACGCGGACAGGGGACGATAGCCAAAAACATTCAGTACTTC. Protein product: CATQRGQGTIAKNIQYF. The chain recombines TRBV23-1 with TRBJ2-4, with 9 bases that match TRBD1. TRBV23-1 is designated an ORF whose function remains uncertain. Germline trimming cut 10 bases from V and 0 bases from J; bases unmatched to any gene: 13. CDR3 size: 17 residues.

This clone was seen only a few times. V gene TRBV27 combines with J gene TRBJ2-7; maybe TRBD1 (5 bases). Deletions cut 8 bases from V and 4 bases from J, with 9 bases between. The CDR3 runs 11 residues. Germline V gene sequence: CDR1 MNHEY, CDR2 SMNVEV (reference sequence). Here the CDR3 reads CASWGRYEQYF. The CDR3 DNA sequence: TGTGCCAGCTGGGGCAGGTACGAGCAGTACTTC.

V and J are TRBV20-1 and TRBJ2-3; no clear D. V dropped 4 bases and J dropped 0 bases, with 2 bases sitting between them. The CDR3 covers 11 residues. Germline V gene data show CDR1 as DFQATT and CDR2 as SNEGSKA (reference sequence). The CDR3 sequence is CSAISTDTQYF. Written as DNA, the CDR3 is TGCAGTGCTATAAGCACAGATACGCAGTATTTT.